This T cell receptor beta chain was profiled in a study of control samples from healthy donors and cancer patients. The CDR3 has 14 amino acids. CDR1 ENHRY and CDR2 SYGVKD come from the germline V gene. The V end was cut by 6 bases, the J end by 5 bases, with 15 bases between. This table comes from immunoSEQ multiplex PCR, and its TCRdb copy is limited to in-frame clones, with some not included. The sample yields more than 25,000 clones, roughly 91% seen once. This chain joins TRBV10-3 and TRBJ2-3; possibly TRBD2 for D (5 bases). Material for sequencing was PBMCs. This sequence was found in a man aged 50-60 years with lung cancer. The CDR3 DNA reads TGTGCCATCAGGGTTCATGCGGGCGTAGATACGCAGTATTTT. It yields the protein CAIRVHAGVDTQYF.